Included here is one TCR beta chain sequence, with context. Germline V gives CDR1 SQVTM, CDR2 ANQGSEA. Trimming removed 8 bases from V and 1 base from J, with 17 bases in between. This CDR3 is 14 amino acids long. These data originate in a study of blood T cell repertoires in COVID-19. About the research overall: COVID-19 samples collected from the United States, Italy and Spain covered acute and convalescent phases.

Here immunoSEQ multiplex PCR was the method, and the copy in TCRdb shows in-frame clones only, minus some. Of some 260,000 clones in the sample, 65% to 80% are singletons; the top ten hold under 4.5%. The chain joins TRBV29-1 to TRBJ1-1; the D is unclear. Sequenced sample: peripheral blood. The receptor's source is a woman in her thirties or forties with active or convalescent COVID-19. This CDR3 is CSTVVWARNTEAFF. In nucleotides, the CDR3 is TGCAGCACGGTGGTATGGGCCAGGAACACTGAAGCTTTCTTT.